Here is one TCR beta chain with its context. The antigen remains undetermined. The record originates from a study of cytomegalovirus exposure and HLA in healthy donors. Study outcomes and limitations: Exclusion applied to some V segments, including TRBV6-2 and TRBV6-3, as they were indistinguishable. Common viral pathogens were later found to be apparently linked to several of the most significant clusters. In a later analysis, most CMV-associated TCR beta chains appeared HLA-restricted.

Donors counted as nominally healthy when sampled, yet unrecorded immune exposures were likely. The PCR employed 60 Vbeta primers together with 13 Jbeta primers. Profiling relied on immunoSEQ multiplex PCR, and the TCRdb table lists in-frame clones only, not all of them. The record lists under 130,000 clones, of which the ten most abundant hold approximately 3.7%. V was clipped by 0 bases and J by 9 bases; unmatched bases: 19. CDR3 length: 19 residues. Germline CDR1 ENHRY, CDR2 SYGVKD. The clonotype was recovered from a man in his forties in good health and CMV-seronegative. The chain combines TRBV10-3 with TRBJ1-4; 7 bases are a match to TRBD1. The source material was PBMCs. The CDR3 is CAISESKRQWRQGGKKLFF. The CDR3 DNA reads TGTGCCATCAGTGAGTCGAAGCGTCAGTGGAGACAGGGAGGTAAAAAACTGTTTTTT.